Presented here are 14 T cell receptor beta chains from one specimen sequenced in a study of metastatic and nonmetastatic thyroid tumors. MiXCR was used by TCRdb to re-call the PCR reads. The table lists fewer than 13,000 clones, less than 30% of them singletons. Patients had received no treatment of any kind before thyroid surgery. Sequences were obtained from tumor tissue. The receptors stem from a female donor with papillary thyroid cancer or a benign thyroid nodule (not recorded which). Some clones in this sample may be carry-over from other donors' samples.

The chain has TRBV20-1 and TRBJ2-3; tentative D call: TRBD1 (6 bases). The CDR3 is 12 residues long. CDR1 DFQATT and CDR2 SNEGSKA come from the germline V gene (reference sequence). V lost 6 bases to trimming and J lost 6 bases, with 13 bases between them. The CDR3 DNA sequence: TGCAGTGCAGCTACAGGGACGGATACGCAGTATTTT. The encoded protein is CSAATGTDTQYF.

This clone was seen a handful of times. V gene TRBV12-3 or TRBV12-4 combines with J gene TRBJ2-7, with 9 bases lining up with TRBD2. The ends lost 7 bases at V and 4 bases at J; junction bases unmatched: 8. The length of the CDR3 is 14 residues. In nucleotides, the CDR3 is TGTGCCAGCACCGGGAGCGGGAGGCATTACGAGCAGTACTTC. It codes for CASTGSGRHYEQYF.

This clone is medium-sized within its sample. V and J are TRBV5-1 and TRBJ2-1; 7 bases agree with TRBD2. CDR3 length: 18 amino acids. Germline CDR1 reads SGHRS; CDR2 reads YFSETQ. V shed 0 bases and J 5 bases; nucleotides not matched to a gene: 14. DNA of the CDR3: TGCGCCAGCAGCTTGGCCCCGGGGGGAGGCAGGGCCCACAATGAGCAGTTCTTC. This sequence encodes CASSLAPGGGRAHNEQFF.

A single count supports this clone. The CDR3 is CASHPGGGIRSTYSSYAQYF. The CDR3 DNA reads as TGTGCCAGTCACCCTGGGGGGGGAATCAGGAGCACCTACTCATCCTACGCGCAGTATTTT. The gene calls are TRBV13 and TRBJ2-3; 7 nucleotides agree with TRBD2. J lost 10 bases, V lost 9 bases, and 34 bases had no gene match. Germline-derived CDR1 and CDR2 are PRHDT and FYEKMQ (reference sequence). The CDR3 length is 20 residues.

A few counts support this clone. This chain links TRBV28 with TRBJ2-2; D is possibly TRBD2 (6 bases). CDR1 is MDHEN and CDR2 is SYDVKM in the germline V gene. The CDR3 has 15 amino acids. The V gene lost 7 bases and the J gene lost 4 bases, with 16 bases spanning the gap. CDR3 protein: CASTPSGGVTGELFF. The CDR3 DNA is TGTGCCAGCACCCCCTCGGGCGGGGTCACCGGGGAGCTGTTTTTT.

This clone showed up just a few times. The chain uses TRBV6-6 and TRBJ2-7; 9 positions match TRBD2. V was pared by 2 bases and J by 5 bases, with 7 bases of the junction left unmatched. This CDR3 region has 15 residues. CDR1 MNHNY and CDR2 SVGAGI come from the germline V gene (reference sequence). In DNA, the CDR3 is TGTGCCAGCAGTTACGAAGGGGGACTAGCCAACGAGCAGTACTTC. As protein: CASSYEGGLANEQYF.

This clone was seen more than once but under ten times. This chain uses TRBV27 with TRBJ2-1; 7 nucleotides match TRBD1. CDR3 length: 15 residues. The trim removed 6 bases at V and 2 bases at J, leaving 7 bases unmatched. Germline assignment: CDR1 MNHEY and CDR2 SMNVEV (reference sequence). The CDR3 nucleotides read TGTGCCAGCAGCTACGGACAGGAGCCCTACAATGAGCAGTTCTTC. Amino acids: CASSYGQEPYNEQFF.

As for this clone: At one of its ends the junction is not consistent with the germline gene, which may arise from a read error. CDR3 bases: TGTGCTAGCAGCCCCGGGGGACTAGCGGGAGGGATGGGAAGAACCGGGGAGCTGTTTTTT. This codes for CASSPGGLAGGMGRTGELFF. The V call is TRBV13, the J call TRBJ2-2; 16 nucleotides align to TRBD2. The germline CDR1 and CDR2 sequences are PRHDT and FYEKMQ (reference sequence). The CDR3 runs to 20 residues.

V usage is TRBV6-1 and J usage is TRBJ2-7, with D unclear. The CDR3 spans 13 residues. The V end was cut by 6 bases, the J end by 5 bases, with 14 bases between. CDR1 is MNHNS and CDR2 is SASEGT in the germline V gene. In nucleotides, the CDR3 is TGTGCCAGCAGGGGTCGTAATCGCCACGAGCAGTACTTC. Amino acid sequence: CASRGRNRHEQYF.

This clone has only a few counts. The junction shows a germline mismatch at one end, possibly a read error. This chain links TRBV6-5 with TRBJ2-1; no clear D. Germline V gives CDR1 MNHEY, CDR2 SVGAGI. The CDR3 totals 14 residues. The chain's CDR3 is CASSDSGDLNEQFF. The CDR3 bases are TGTGCCAGCAGTGACTCCGGCGATCTCAATGAGCAGTTCTTC.

This clone was counted only a few times. The rearrangement uses TRBV28 and TRBJ1-1, with 8 bases matching TRBD1. Germline V lookup: CDR1 MDHEN, CDR2 SYDVKM. The CDR3 contains 15 residues. After removal of 4 bases from V and 1 base from J, the junction contained 5 bases not matched to a gene. The CDR3 sequence is CASSSSDRANTEAFF. For the CDR3, the DNA is TGTGCCAGCAGTTCATCGGACAGGGCGAACACTGAAGCTTTCTTT.

A few counts support this clone. The V call is TRBV6-1, the J call TRBJ2-7, with 8 bases aligning to TRBD1. The CDR3 extends over 13 amino acids. Per germline, CDR1 MNHNS and CDR2 SASEGT. J was trimmed by 3 bases and V by 6 bases; bases with no gene match: 4. The CDR3 bases are TGTGCCAGCAGAAGGGACAGGAACTACGAGCAGTACTTC. Translated, it gives CASRRDRNYEQYF.

J is TRBJ2-7 and V is TRBV2; 7 nucleotides align to TRBD1. The germline V gene has CDR1 SNHLY and CDR2 FYNNEI. This CDR3 contains 16 residues. V dropped 5 bases and J dropped 5; count of bases not matched to a gene: 15. The CDR3 spells CASSRSGTAINDEQYF. In DNA, the CDR3 is TGTGCCAGCAGTCGATCCGGGACAGCGATAAACGACGAGCAGTACTTC.

This clone ranks as medium-sized (0.01 to 0.1%). This chain links TRBV19 with TRBJ1-2; perhaps TRBD1 as D (5 bases). Germline loops: CDR1 LNHDA, CDR2 SQIVND (reference sequence). The CDR3 consists of 15 residues. V dropped 5 bases and J dropped 2 bases, with 15 bases sitting between them. The CDR3 here is CASSEAQGRNYGYTF. In nucleotides, the CDR3 is TGTGCCAGTAGTGAGGCTCAGGGCCGAAACTATGGCTACACCTTC.